This TCR beta chain was documented in a study of molecular identifiers for immune sequencing clone quantification. Looking at the study overall: RNA, taken in replicates from approximately 20,000 or 98,000 naive CD8 cells, was split five ways, with four sequenced.

Germline values: CDR1 SGHAT, CDR2 FQNNGV. The CDR3 is 13 amino acids. Listed TCR primers and previously described methods were used for bulk TCR libraries. TCRdb reprocessed the PCR reads with MiXCR, giving one entry per CDR3 protein. The sample yields about 630,000 distinct CDR3 sequences, approximately 24% seen once. Only one count was recorded for this clonotype. A read error may produce the germline difference seen at one junction end. This clonotype originated in a human donor in good health. Some libraries in this study had Jurkat cell RNA spiked in. V is TRBV11-2 and J is TRBJ2-6; D is perhaps TRBD1 or TRBD2 (6 bases each). The sample taken for sequencing was naive CD8+ T cells from blood, with Jurkat cell RNA spiked in. Subset denoted: FACS-sorted CD8+CD4-CCR7+CD45RA+ naive T cells. The CDR3 region is CASRVTGAHVLPF. The CDR3 DNA reads as TGTGCCAGCAGGGTCACGGGGGCCCACGTCCTGCCTTTC.